This is a list of T cell receptor beta chains from one sample in a study of CD8+CD57+ T cells in acquired aplastic anemia. Each CDR3 protein gets one entry after TCRdb re-called the reads with MiXCR. This sample has roughly 200,000 distinct CDR3 sequences; about three fifths occur once, and the top ten carry about two fifths. The sequenced sample was sorted CD4+, CD8+, or CD8+CD57+ T cells (not recorded which) from PBMCs. The receptor set was obtained from a human donor with aplastic anemia. Both conserved end residues are part of each CDR3. D genes are given only for firm matches. Expanded clones are given a class, and other clones once, few, many or no size at all.

size	V	D	J	CDR3	DNA
-	TRBV7-8	-	TRBJ1-1	CAGSATAQNTEAFF	TGTGCCGGCAGCGCCACCGCGCAGAACACTGAAGCTTTCTTT
-	TRBV10-3	TRBD1	TRBJ1-1	CAISDSGTGMPEAFF	TGTGCCATCAGTGATTCCGGGACAGGGATGCCTGAAGCTTTCTTT
-	TRBV24-1	-	TRBJ2-1	CATSDLREQFF	TGTGCCACCAGTGATTTGCGGGAGCAGTTCTTC
-	TRBV10-3	-	TRBJ2-7	CASSYSSLRDEQYF	TGTGCCAGCAGTTACTCCTCCTTAAGAGACGAGCAGTACTTC
-	TRBV5-1	TRBD1	TRBJ1-4	CASSLEGGEGEKLFF	TGCGCCAGCAGCTTGGAAGGGGGCGAGGGAGAAAAACTGTTTTTT
-	TRBV10-3	-	TRBJ1-5	CAISESGGAVNQPQHF	TGTGCCATCAGTGAGTCTGGGGGGGCGGTGAATCAGCCCCAGCATTTT
-	TRBV24-1	-	TRBJ2-1	CAVMDGSSYNEQFF	TGTGCCGTTATGGACGGGAGCTCCTACAATGAGCAGTTCTTC
-	TRBV24-1	TRBD2	TRBJ2-3	CATRATRGGTDTQYF	TGTGCCACCAGAGCCACCCGGGGGGGCACAGATACGCAGTATTTT
-	TRBV9	-	TRBJ2-7	CASSVGTAGPSYEQYF	TGTGCCAGCAGCGTCGGTACGGCAGGACCTTCCTACGAGCAGTACTTC
-	TRBV10-3	TRBD2	TRBJ2-1	CAISVGLAGGDNEQFF	TGTGCCATCAGTGTTGGACTAGCGGGAGGTGACAATGAGCAGTTCTTC
-	TRBV7-2	-	TRBJ2-3	CASSSPSTDTQYF	TGTGCCAGCAGCTCCCCCAGCACAGATACGCAGTATTTT
-	TRBV9	TRBD2	TRBJ2-7	CASSVQTSGYEQYF	TGTGCCAGCAGCGTCCAGACTAGCGGCTACGAGCAGTACTTC
-	TRBV9	-	TRBJ1-2	CASSVSSNYGYTF	TGTGCCAGCAGCGTATCATCTAACTATGGCTACACCTTC
few	TRBV7-2	-	TRBJ2-7	CASSFGRGGGEQYF	TGTGCCAGCAGCTTTGGCAGGGGAGGTGGAGAGCAGTACTTC
-	TRBV15	TRBD2	TRBJ2-3	CATSHRRGLARTDTQYF	TGTGCCACCAGCCATCGGCGGGGACTAGCTCGCACAGATACGCAGTATTTT
-	TRBV9	-	TRBJ2-3	CASSARADADTQYF	TGTGCCAGCAGCGCGAGAGCGGACGCAGATACGCAGTATTTT
many	TRBV6-5	-	TRBJ1-1	CASSYGTGMNTEAFF	TGTGCCAGCAGTTACGGAACAGGGATGAACACTGAAGCTTTCTTT
-	TRBV20-1	-	TRBJ2-3	CSARVGAVADTQYF	TGCAGTGCTAGAGTCGGCGCTGTCGCAGATACGCAGTATTTT
-	TRBV10-3	TRBD1	TRBJ1-5	CAISETGQGSNQPQHF	TGTGCCATCAGTGAGACAGGACAGGGTAGCAATCAGCCCCAGCATTTT